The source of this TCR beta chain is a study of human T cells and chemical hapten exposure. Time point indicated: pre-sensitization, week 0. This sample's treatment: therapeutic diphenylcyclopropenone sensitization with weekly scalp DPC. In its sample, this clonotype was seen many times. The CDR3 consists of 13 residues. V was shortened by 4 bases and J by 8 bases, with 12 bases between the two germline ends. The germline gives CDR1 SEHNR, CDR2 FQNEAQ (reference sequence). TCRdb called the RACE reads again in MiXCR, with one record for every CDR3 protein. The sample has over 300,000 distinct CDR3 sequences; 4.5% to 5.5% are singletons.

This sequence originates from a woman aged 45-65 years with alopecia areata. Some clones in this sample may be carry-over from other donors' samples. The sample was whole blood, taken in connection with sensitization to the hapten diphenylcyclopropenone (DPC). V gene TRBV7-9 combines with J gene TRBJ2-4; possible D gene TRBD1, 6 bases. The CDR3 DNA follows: TGTGCCAGCAGCTCCTACGCAGGGGACATTCAGTACTTC. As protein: CASSSYAGDIQYF.